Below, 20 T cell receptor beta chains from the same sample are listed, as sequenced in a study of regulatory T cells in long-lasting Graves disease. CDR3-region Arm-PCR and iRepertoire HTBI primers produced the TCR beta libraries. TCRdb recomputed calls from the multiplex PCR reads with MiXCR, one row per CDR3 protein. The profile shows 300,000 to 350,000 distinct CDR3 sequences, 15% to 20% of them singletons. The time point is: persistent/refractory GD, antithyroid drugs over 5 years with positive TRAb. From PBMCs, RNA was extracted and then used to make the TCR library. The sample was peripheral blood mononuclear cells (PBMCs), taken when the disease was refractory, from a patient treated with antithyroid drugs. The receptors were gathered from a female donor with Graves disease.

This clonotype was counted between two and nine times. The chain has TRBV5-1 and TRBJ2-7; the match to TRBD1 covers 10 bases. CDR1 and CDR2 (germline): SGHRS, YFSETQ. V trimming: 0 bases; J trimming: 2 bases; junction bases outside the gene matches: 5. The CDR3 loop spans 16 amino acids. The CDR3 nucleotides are TGCGCCAGCAGCTTGGGATTAGGACAGGGGGCCTACGAGCAGTACTTC. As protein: CASSLGLGQGAYEQYF. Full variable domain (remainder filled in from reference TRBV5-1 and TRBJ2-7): KAGVTQTPRYLIKTRGQQVTLSCSPISGHRSVSWYQQTPGQGLQFLFEYFSETQRNKGNFPGRFSGRQFSNSRSEMNVSTLELGDSALYLCASSLGLGQGAYEQYFGPGTRLTVT.

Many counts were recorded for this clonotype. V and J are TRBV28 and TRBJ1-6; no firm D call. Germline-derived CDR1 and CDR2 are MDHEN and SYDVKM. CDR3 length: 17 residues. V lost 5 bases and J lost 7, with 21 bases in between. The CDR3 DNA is TGTGCCAGCAGTCTTCGCTCTGGTCCCTCCGGGAATTCACCCCTCCACTTT. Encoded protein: CASSLRSGPSGNSPLHF.

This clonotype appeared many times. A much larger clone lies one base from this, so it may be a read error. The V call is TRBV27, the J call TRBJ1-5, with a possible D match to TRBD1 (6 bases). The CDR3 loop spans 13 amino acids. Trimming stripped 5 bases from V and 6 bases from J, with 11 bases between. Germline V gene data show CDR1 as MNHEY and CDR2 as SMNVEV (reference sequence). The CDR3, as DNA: TGTGCCAGCAGTCTCACAGGGAGTCAGCCCCAGCATTTT. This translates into CASSLTGSQPQHF.

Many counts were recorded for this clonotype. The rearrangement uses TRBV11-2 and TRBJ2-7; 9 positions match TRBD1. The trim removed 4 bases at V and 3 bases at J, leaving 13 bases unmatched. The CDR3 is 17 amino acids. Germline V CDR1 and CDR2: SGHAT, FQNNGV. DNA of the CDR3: TGTGCCAGCAGCTGGACGTCCGGGACAGGGTTTAGCTACGAGCAGTACTTC. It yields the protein CASSWTSGTGFSYEQYF.

CDR3 protein: CATSVNNEQFF. The CDR3 bases are TGTGCCACCAGTGTAAACAATGAGCAGTTCTTC. V usage is TRBV24-1 and J usage is TRBJ2-1; no reliable D call. Between the trimmed V and J ends, which lost 5 bases and 5 bases, there was a span of 3 bases. In germline, CDR1 is KGHDR, CDR2 SFDVKD. The CDR3 has 11 amino acids.

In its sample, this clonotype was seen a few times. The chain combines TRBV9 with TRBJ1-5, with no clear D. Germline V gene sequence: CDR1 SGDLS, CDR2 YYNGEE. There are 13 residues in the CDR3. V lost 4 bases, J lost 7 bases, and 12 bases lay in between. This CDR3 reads CASSRGNLQPQHF. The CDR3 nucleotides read TGTGCCAGCAGCCGAGGTAATTTGCAGCCCCAGCATTTT.

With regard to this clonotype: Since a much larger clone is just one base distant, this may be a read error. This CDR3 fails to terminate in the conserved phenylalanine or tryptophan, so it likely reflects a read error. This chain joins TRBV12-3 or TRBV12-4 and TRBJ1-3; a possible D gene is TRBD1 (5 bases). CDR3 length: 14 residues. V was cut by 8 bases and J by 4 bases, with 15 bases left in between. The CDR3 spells CASSGGVHGNTIYL. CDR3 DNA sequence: TGTGCCAGCTCTGGGGGGGTTCACGGAAACACCATATATCTT.

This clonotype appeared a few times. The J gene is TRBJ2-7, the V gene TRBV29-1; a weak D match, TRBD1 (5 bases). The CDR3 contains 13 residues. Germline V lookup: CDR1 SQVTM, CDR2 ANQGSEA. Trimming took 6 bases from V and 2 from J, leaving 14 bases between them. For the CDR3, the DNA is TGCAGCGTATCAGGGATTGGGGCCTACGAGCAGTACTTC. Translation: CSVSGIGAYEQYF.

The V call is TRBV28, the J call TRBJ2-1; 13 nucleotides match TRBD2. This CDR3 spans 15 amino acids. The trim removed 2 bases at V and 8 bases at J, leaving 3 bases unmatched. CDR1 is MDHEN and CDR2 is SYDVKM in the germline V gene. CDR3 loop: CASSLGTSGKYEQFF. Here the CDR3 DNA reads TGTGCCAGCAGTTTAGGGACTAGCGGGAAATATGAGCAGTTCTTC.

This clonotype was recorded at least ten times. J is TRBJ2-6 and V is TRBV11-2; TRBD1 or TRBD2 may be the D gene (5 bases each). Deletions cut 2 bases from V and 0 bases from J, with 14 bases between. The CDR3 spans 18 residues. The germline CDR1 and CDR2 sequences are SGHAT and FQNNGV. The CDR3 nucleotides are TGTGCCAGCAGCTTACTTAGGGGACCGTCCTCTGGGGCCAACGTCCTGACTTTC. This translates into CASSLLRGPSSGANVLTF.

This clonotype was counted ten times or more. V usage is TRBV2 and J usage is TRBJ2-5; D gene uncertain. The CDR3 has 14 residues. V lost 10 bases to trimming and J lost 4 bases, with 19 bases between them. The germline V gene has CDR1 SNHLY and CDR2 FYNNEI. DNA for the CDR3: TGTGCCAACAAGGGAAGGGCCATGGGAGAGACCCAGTACTTC. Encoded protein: CANKGRAMGETQYF.

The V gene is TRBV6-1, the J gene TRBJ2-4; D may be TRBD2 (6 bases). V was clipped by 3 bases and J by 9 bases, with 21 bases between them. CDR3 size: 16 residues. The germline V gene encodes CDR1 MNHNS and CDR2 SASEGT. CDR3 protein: CASSEHGGGSRPIQYF. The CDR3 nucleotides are TGTGCCAGCAGTGAGCACGGTGGGGGGTCCAGGCCCATTCAGTACTTC.

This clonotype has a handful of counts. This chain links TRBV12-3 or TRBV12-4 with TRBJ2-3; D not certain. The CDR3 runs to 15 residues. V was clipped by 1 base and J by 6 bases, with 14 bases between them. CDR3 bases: TGTGCCAGCAGTTTAGGCCCTCCTAGTATTGATACGCAGTATTTT. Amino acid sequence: CASSLGPPSIDTQYF.

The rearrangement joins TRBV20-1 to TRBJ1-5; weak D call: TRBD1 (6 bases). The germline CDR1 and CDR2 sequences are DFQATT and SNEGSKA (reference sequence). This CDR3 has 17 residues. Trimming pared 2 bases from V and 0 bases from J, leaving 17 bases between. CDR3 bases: TGCAGTGCTAGAAGGGGGTACCAGGATTCTAGCAATCAGCCCCAGCATTTT. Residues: CSARRGYQDSSNQPQHF.

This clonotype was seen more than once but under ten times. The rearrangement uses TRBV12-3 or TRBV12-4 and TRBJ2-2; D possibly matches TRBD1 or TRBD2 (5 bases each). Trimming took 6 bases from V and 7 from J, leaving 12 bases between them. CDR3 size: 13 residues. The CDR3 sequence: CASSSGTFGELFF. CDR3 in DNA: TGTGCCAGCAGCTCCGGGACCTTCGGGGAGCTGTTTTTT.

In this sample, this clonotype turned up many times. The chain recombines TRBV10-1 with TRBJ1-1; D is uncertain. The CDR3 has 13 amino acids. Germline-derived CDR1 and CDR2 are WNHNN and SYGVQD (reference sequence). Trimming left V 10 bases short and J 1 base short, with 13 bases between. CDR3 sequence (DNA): TGCGCCACCTCGGACTATTCGAACACTGAAGCTTTCTTT. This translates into CATSDYSNTEAFF.

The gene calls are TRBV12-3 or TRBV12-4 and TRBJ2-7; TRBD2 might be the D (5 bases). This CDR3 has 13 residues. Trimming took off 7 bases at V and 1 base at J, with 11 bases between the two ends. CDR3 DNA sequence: TGTGCCAGCATTTATGAGGGATCCTACGAGCAGTACTTC. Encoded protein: CASIYEGSYEQYF.

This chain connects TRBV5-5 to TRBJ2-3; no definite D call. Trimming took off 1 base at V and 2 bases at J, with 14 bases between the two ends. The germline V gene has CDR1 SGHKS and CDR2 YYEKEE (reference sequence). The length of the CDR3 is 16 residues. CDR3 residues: CASSLPRAASTDTQYF. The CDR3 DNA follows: TGTGCCAGCAGCTTGCCTCGGGCGGCGTCCACAGATACGCAGTATTTT.

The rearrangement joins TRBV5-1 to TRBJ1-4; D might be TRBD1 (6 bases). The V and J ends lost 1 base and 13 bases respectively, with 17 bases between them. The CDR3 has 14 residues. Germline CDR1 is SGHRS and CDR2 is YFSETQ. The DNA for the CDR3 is TGCGCCAGCAGCTTGAGAGGGGGTGATGATAGACTGTTTTTT. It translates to CASSLRGGDDRLFF.

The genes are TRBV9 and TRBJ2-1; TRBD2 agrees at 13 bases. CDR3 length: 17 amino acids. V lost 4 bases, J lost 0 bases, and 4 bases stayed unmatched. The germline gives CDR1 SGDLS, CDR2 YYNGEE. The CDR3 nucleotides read TGTGCCAGCAGCCAACGGACTAGCGGGAGCTCCTACAATGAGCAGTTCTTC. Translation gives CASSQRTSGSSYNEQFF.